The 5 T cell receptor beta chains given below trace back to one sample, sequenced in a study of identifying expanded T cells in peripheral blood. The table came from immunoSEQ multiplex PCR; TCRdb's copy has only in-frame clones and leaves some out. The sample records fewer than 65,000 clones, around 87% being singletons. The specimen sequenced was blood. These receptors were collected from a person between 18 and 75 years old in good health.

The chain combines TRBV7-9 with TRBJ2-5, with 8 bases lining up with TRBD1. This CDR3 is built from 15 residues. CDR1 and CDR2 (germline): SEHNR, FQNEAQ (reference sequence). V lost 6 bases to trimming and J lost 5 bases; unmatched junction nucleotides: 11. The CDR3: CASRPRRGRIETQYF. The CDR3 DNA sequence: TGTGCCAGCAGACCTCGCAGGGGGCGAATCGAGACCCAGTACTTC.

This sequence joins TRBV5-4 and TRBJ2-7, with 11 nucleotides matching TRBD2. V shed 4 bases and J 0 bases; nucleotides not matched to a gene: 3. The germline gives CDR1 SGHNT, CDR2 YYREEE (reference sequence). The CDR3 has 15 residues. The CDR3 bases are TGTGCCAGCAGCCCTAGCGGGGGGAGCTCCTACGAGCAGTACTTC. Translated: CASSPSGGSSYEQYF.

CDR3 region: CASSLQLGGWGYTF. CDR3 nucleotide sequence: TGCGCCAGCAGCTTACAACTTGGGGGCTGGGGCTACACCTTC. The J gene is TRBJ1-2, the V gene TRBV5-1, with D perhaps matching TRBD1 (6 bases). V was cut by 2 bases and J by 8 bases, with 16 bases left in between. Germline V gene data show CDR1 as SGHRS and CDR2 as YFSETQ. The CDR3 is made up of 14 amino acids.

This chain connects TRBV29-1 to TRBJ2-3; tentatively, D is TRBD2 (6 bases). V was shortened by 4 bases and J by 6 bases, with 11 bases between the two germline ends. CDR1 is SQVTM and CDR2 is ANQGSEA in the germline V gene. The CDR3 covers 12 residues. DNA for the CDR3: TGCAGCGTTGTGGAGGGTGGGGATACGCAGTATTTT. Encoded protein: CSVVEGGDTQYF.

The chain has TRBV30 and TRBJ2-3; TRBD1 aligns across 8 bases. The germline V gene has CDR1 GTSNPN and CDR2 SVGIG (reference sequence). The CDR3 runs to 14 residues. The V and J ends lost 5 bases and 0 bases, in that order; junction bases with no gene match: 4. The CDR3 loop reads CAWGRTGSTDTQYF. The CDR3 DNA reads TGTGCCTGGGGTAGGACAGGGAGCACAGATACGCAGTATTTT.